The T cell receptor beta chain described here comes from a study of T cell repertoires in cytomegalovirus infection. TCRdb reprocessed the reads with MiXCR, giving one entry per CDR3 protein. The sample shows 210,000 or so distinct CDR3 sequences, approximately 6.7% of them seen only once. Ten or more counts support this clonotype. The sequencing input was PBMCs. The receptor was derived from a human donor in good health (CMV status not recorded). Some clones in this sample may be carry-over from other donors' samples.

The CDR3 coding sequence is TGTGCCAGCAGCTTAAAGGGGGGGGGGCACGAGCAGTACTTC. Residues: CASSLKGGGHEQYF. The rearrangement links TRBV7-2 to TRBJ2-7, with D tentatively TRBD2 (7 bases). The germline V gene has CDR1 SGHTA and CDR2 FQGNSA. The V end was cut by 2 bases, the J end by 5 bases, with 13 bases between. The CDR3 is 14 residues long.